These 19 T cell receptor beta chains were all obtained from the same sample, sequenced in a study of T-cell memory formation after mild COVID-19. MiXCR, applied by TCRdb to the 5' RACE reads, yields one record per CDR3 protein. This table has a few hundred thousand distinct CDR3 sequences, 20% to 30% appearing once. The sequencing sample was made of PBMCs or a T cell subset sorted from them (not recorded which). These receptors originate from an adult woman who had mild COVID-19 (a few samples of this study predate the infection). Cell type and time point are not known.

The chain has TRBV10-3 and TRBJ2-3; 7 bases fit TRBD1. CDR3 size: 13 residues. CDR1 and CDR2 (germline): ENHRY, SYGVKD. V lost 8 bases to trimming and J lost 5 bases; unmatched junction nucleotides: 7. The CDR3 DNA follows: TGTGCCATCCGACAGGGAATGCAAGATACGCAGTATTTT. Its protein product is CAIRQGMQDTQYF.

The chain links TRBV5-4 to TRBJ2-7; 9 nucleotides line up with TRBD1. Germline CDR1 is SGHNT and CDR2 is YYREEE (reference sequence). The CDR3 covers 14 residues. Germline trimming cut 4 bases from V and 6 bases from J; bases unmatched to any gene: 8. In DNA form, the CDR3 reads TGTGCCAGCAGCCTCCGGGACAGGGCCGTCGAGCAGTACTTC. Its protein is CASSLRDRAVEQYF.

V and J are TRBV7-3 and TRBJ2-1; tentative D call: TRBD2 (6 bases). The CDR3 sequence is 15 residues long. V lost 3 bases to trimming and J lost 5 bases, with 14 bases between them. The germline CDR1 and CDR2 sequences are SGHTA and FQGTGA. The CDR3 sequence is CASSLGGGTNNEQFF. In nucleotides, the CDR3 is TGTGCCAGCAGCTTGGGGGGAGGAACGAACAATGAGCAGTTCTTC.

V usage is TRBV5-1 and J usage is TRBJ2-7; 9 nucleotides line up with TRBD2. Germline CDR1 SGHRS, CDR2 YFSETQ. The CDR3 length is 14 residues. Trimming removed 3 bases from V and 3 bases from J; junction bases left unmatched: 4. The CDR3 region is CASSWTSARYEQYF. CDR3 nucleotides: TGCGCCAGCAGCTGGACTAGCGCCCGCTACGAGCAGTACTTC. Full variable domain (rest looked up from reference TRBV5-1 and TRBJ2-7): KAGVTQTPRYLIKTRGQQVTLSCSPISGHRSVSWYQQTPGQGLQFLFEYFSETQRNKGNFPGRFSGRQFSNSRSEMNVSTLELGDSALYLCASSWTSARYEQYFGPGTRLTVT.

The sample holds a few counts of this clonotype. The chain couples TRBV20-1 to TRBJ2-7, with 9 bases identical to TRBD2. After removal of 5 bases from V and 3 bases from J, the junction contained 8 bases not matched to a gene. CDR3 length: 14 residues. Germline CDR1 DFQATT, CDR2 SNEGSKA (reference sequence). Written as DNA, the CDR3 is TGCAGTGCTGGGAGGGAGACTAGCGGCTACGAGCAGTACTTC. It is translated as CSAGRETSGYEQYF.

As regards this clonotype: A clone one base away is much larger, so this may be a read error. The chain carries TRBV5-1 and TRBJ2-2, with TRBD1 as a possible D gene (6 bases). The germline gives CDR1 SGHRS, CDR2 YFSETQ. The V end lost 1 base, the J end lost 1 base, and 8 bases lay between the germline ends. The CDR3 is 15 amino acids. In DNA form, the CDR3 reads TGCGCCAGCAGCTTGACGACAGGGAACACCGGGGAGCTGTTTTTT. Protein: CASSLTTGNTGELFF.

Only one count was recorded for this clonotype. J is TRBJ1-2 and V is TRBV7-9; the D is unclear. The CDR3 consists of 12 residues. V dropped 4 bases and J dropped 8 bases, with 11 bases sitting between them. Germline CDR1 reads SEHNR; CDR2 reads FQNEAQ (reference sequence). DNA of the CDR3: TGTGCCAGCAGCTCTCAGGCAAGCGGCTACACCTTC. This translates into CASSSQASGYTF.

This clonotype was picked up a small number of times. The chain uses TRBV20-1 and TRBJ2-7, with 9 bases that match TRBD1. The V segment lost 3 bases and the J segment 7 bases; nucleotides outside the gene matches: 10. This CDR3 has 14 residues. CDR1 is DFQATT and CDR2 is SNEGSKA in the germline V gene (reference sequence). CDR3 sequence (DNA): TGCAGTGCTAGTGCCGGGACAGGGTTGGAGGAGCAGTACTTC. It specifies CSASAGTGLEEQYF.

V gene TRBV7-9 combines with J gene TRBJ2-7, with a weak D call TRBD2 (6 bases). This CDR3 is built from 17 residues. V dropped 5 bases and J dropped 0 bases, with 20 bases sitting between them. Germline CDR1 and CDR2: SEHNR and FQNEAQ (reference sequence). CDR3 loop: CASSPAGGAVDSYEQYF. As DNA, the CDR3 is TGTGCCAGCAGCCCCGCCGGAGGGGCGGTAGACTCCTACGAGCAGTACTTC.

In its sample, this clonotype was seen a few times. This rearrangement joins TRBV24-1 to TRBJ2-1; D possibly matches TRBD1 or TRBD2 (5 bases each). Germline lookup yields CDR1 KGHDR and CDR2 SFDVKD. The CDR3 loop spans 13 amino acids. With 5 bases removed from V and 1 base from J, the gap between germline ends came to 5 bases. In DNA, the CDR3 is TGTGCCACCAGTGGGGGGTCCTACAATGAGCAGTTCTTC. Translated: CATSGGSYNEQFF.

This chain joins TRBV4-2 and TRBJ2-7; D may be TRBD1 or TRBD2 (6 bases each). V was trimmed by 8 bases and J by 7 bases, leaving 18 bases between them. Germline values: CDR1 LGHNA, CDR2 YNFKEQ. The CDR3 spans 13 residues. Here the CDR3 reads CASGTGGPTEQYF. In DNA, the CDR3 is TGTGCCAGCGGGACCGGGGGCCCCACGGAGCAGTACTTC.

The chain employs TRBV7-6 and TRBJ2-7; D possibly corresponds to TRBD1 (5 bases). The length of the CDR3 is 14 residues. CDR1 is SGHVS and CDR2 is FNYEAQ in the germline V gene. V lost 1 base to trimming and J lost 6 bases, with 13 bases between them. CDR3 protein: CASSLDPGLSEQYF. The CDR3 DNA sequence: TGTGCCAGCAGCTTAGACCCAGGGCTTTCCGAGCAGTACTTC.

This clonotype has just one count. A read error may explain this, as a much larger clone is one base away. V gene TRBV6-2 or TRBV6-3 combines with J gene TRBJ2-2; TRBD1 might be the D (6 bases). This CDR3 is 14 amino acids long. Germline V gives CDR1 MNHEY, CDR2 SVGEGT. The CDR3, as DNA: TGTGCCAGCAGTTACTTCCAGGGGACCGGGGATCTGTTTTTT. It codes for CASSYFQGTGDLFF.

This clonotype was picked up one time. This chain uses TRBV10-3 with TRBJ1-1; D gene unclear. With 0 bases removed from V and 1 base from J, the gap between germline ends came to 3 bases. Germline-derived CDR1 and CDR2 are ENHRY and SYGVKD. This CDR3 has 13 amino acids. The CDR3 DNA is TGTGCCATCAGTGAGTCTCCGAACACTGAAGCTTTCTTT. Amino acids: CAISESPNTEAFF.

The chain joins TRBV13 to TRBJ1-1; a possible D gene is TRBD1 (6 bases). Trimming cost V 5 bases and J 3 bases, with 16 bases left between them. CDR1 is PRHDT and CDR2 is FYEKMQ in the germline V gene (reference sequence). The CDR3 is made up of 15 amino acids. This CDR3 is CASSLRQAGHTEAFF. The CDR3, as DNA: TGTGCCAGCAGCCTGCGACAGGCCGGCCACACTGAAGCTTTCTTT.

The gene calls are TRBV5-1 and TRBJ2-7; TRBD1 matches at 7 bases. This CDR3 has 16 residues. Germline CDR1 reads SGHRS; CDR2 reads YFSETQ. With V trimmed by 4 bases and J by 4 bases, 14 bases remained unmatched. The CDR3 reads CASSLTGTVSSYEQYF. Written as DNA, the CDR3 is TGCGCCAGCAGCCTAACCGGGACAGTATCATCGTACGAGCAGTACTTC. The entire variable domain, with the rest obtained from reference TRBV5-1 and TRBJ2-7, is as follows: KAGVTQTPRYLIKTRGQQVTLSCSPISGHRSVSWYQQTPGQGLQFLFEYFSETQRNKGNFPGRFSGRQFSNSRSEMNVSTLELGDSALYLCASSLTGTVSSYEQYFGPGTRLTVT.

The rearrangement links TRBV5-5 to TRBJ1-2, with TRBD1 as a possible D gene (6 bases). V was shortened by 4 bases and J by 7 bases, with 23 bases between the two germline ends. CDR3 length equals 16 residues. Germline values: CDR1 SGHKS, CDR2 YYEKEE (reference sequence). The CDR3 coding sequence is TGTGCCAGCAGCCTGTACGATGACAGGTCATCCGTTGGCTACACCTTC. Protein: CASSLYDDRSSVGYTF. The complete variable domain, with remaining parts taken from reference TRBV5-5 and TRBJ1-2, reads DAGVTQSPTHLIKTRGQQVTLRCSPISGHKSVSWYQQVLGQGPQFIFQYYEKEERGRGNFPDRFSARQFPNYSSELNVNALLLGDSALYLCASSLYDDRSSVGYTFGSGTRLTVV.

The chain is built from TRBV15 and TRBJ2-3, with D perhaps matching TRBD1 or TRBD2 (5 bases each). This CDR3 is built from 15 residues. Between the trimmed V and J ends, which lost 1 base and 4 bases, there was a span of 12 bases. Germline values: CDR1 LNHNV, CDR2 YYDKDF (reference sequence). This CDR3 is CATSRVPLGADTQYF. CDR3 nucleotides: TGTGCCACCAGCAGAGTCCCCCTGGGGGCAGATACGCAGTATTTT.

This clonotype has just a few counts. V and J are TRBV4-2 and TRBJ2-2; no definite D call. The CDR3 is 15 residues long. The germline V gene encodes CDR1 LGHNA and CDR2 YNFKEQ. Trimming removed 0 bases at V and 3 bases at J, with 8 bases between. CDR3 protein: CASSQDGRDTGELFF. The CDR3 DNA sequence: TGTGCCAGCAGCCAAGATGGTCGGGACACCGGGGAGCTGTTTTTT.